This record concerns one T cell receptor (beta chain) sequence. Antigen unknown. This CDR3 spans 13 amino acids. Per germline, CDR1 SEHNR and CDR2 FQNEAQ (reference sequence). Trimming removed 7 bases from V and 4 bases from J, with 10 bases in between. The assay was immunoSEQ multiplex PCR, and TCRdb's table has in-frame clones only and misses some. The table includes 200,000 or so clones, around 94% detected once. This record belongs to a study of T cell responses to AZD1222 COVID-19 vaccine. Study-wide context: Pooling was applied to second doses at about 4 or about 12 weeks. Study-wide results and limits: Repertoires were sampled only after the peak T cell response. CD4 TCRs linked to vaccination spanned spike, dominating at 160-218 and 743-854.

The input for sequencing was peripheral blood, taken on day 0 of AZD1222 vaccination. This TCR was sampled from an adult in good health. The gene calls are TRBV7-9 and TRBJ1-4; no reliable D call. CDR3 sequence: CASTRRVNEKLFF. Here the CDR3 DNA reads TGTGCCAGCACGCGAAGGGTTAATGAAAAACTGTTTTTT.